The present T cell receptor beta chain was sequenced within a study of Ad26.COV2.S vaccination and SARS-CoV-2 variants. Overall study: Administration of Ad26.COV2.S was intramuscular, either once or twice 56 days apart.

This CDR3 has 16 amino acids. Germline CDR1 reads MGHRA; CDR2 reads YSYEKL. The trim removed 3 bases at V and 2 bases at J, leaving 3 bases unmatched. A remark on this clone: What it binds is unknown.

Regarding treatment: some 20 received Ad26.COV2.S at low or high dose, single or two shots; roughly five received placebo; per-sample allocation not given. Following the first vaccine or placebo injection, samples were taken on day 63. Based in Boston, the donor was an adult of 18-55 years. Sequencing used immunoSEQ multiplex PCR; TCRdb keeps in-frame clones, though not all of them. This table holds 240,000 or so clones, 88% found once. The study's findings and limits: Spike-specific TCR breadth ran higher among vaccine recipients than placebo recipients.

V gene TRBV4-1 combines with J gene TRBJ2-7; 14 nucleotides agree with TRBD2. The material was peripheral blood, obtained in a trial of Ad26.COV2.S vaccine versus placebo. This sequence was found in a person between 18 and 60 years old who received the Ad26.COV2.S COVID-19 vaccine or a placebo. CDR3 protein: CASSHGTSGSTYEQYF. DNA for the CDR3: TGCGCCAGCAGCCACGGGACTAGCGGGAGTACCTACGAGCAGTACTTC.